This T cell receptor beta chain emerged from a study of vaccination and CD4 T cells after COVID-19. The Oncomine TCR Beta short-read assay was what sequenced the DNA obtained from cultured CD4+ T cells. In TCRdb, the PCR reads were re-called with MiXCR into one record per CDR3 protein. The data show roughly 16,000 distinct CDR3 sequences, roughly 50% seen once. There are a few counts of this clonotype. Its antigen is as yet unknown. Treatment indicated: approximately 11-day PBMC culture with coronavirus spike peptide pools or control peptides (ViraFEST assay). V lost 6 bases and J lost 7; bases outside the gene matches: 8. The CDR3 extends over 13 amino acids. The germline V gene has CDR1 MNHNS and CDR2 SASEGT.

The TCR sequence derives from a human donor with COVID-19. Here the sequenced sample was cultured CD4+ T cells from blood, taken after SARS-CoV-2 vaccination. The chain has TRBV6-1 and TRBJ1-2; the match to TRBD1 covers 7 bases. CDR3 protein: CASSPDRAGGYTF. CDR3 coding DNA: TGTGCCAGCAGCCCCGACAGGGCCGGTGGCTACACCTTC.